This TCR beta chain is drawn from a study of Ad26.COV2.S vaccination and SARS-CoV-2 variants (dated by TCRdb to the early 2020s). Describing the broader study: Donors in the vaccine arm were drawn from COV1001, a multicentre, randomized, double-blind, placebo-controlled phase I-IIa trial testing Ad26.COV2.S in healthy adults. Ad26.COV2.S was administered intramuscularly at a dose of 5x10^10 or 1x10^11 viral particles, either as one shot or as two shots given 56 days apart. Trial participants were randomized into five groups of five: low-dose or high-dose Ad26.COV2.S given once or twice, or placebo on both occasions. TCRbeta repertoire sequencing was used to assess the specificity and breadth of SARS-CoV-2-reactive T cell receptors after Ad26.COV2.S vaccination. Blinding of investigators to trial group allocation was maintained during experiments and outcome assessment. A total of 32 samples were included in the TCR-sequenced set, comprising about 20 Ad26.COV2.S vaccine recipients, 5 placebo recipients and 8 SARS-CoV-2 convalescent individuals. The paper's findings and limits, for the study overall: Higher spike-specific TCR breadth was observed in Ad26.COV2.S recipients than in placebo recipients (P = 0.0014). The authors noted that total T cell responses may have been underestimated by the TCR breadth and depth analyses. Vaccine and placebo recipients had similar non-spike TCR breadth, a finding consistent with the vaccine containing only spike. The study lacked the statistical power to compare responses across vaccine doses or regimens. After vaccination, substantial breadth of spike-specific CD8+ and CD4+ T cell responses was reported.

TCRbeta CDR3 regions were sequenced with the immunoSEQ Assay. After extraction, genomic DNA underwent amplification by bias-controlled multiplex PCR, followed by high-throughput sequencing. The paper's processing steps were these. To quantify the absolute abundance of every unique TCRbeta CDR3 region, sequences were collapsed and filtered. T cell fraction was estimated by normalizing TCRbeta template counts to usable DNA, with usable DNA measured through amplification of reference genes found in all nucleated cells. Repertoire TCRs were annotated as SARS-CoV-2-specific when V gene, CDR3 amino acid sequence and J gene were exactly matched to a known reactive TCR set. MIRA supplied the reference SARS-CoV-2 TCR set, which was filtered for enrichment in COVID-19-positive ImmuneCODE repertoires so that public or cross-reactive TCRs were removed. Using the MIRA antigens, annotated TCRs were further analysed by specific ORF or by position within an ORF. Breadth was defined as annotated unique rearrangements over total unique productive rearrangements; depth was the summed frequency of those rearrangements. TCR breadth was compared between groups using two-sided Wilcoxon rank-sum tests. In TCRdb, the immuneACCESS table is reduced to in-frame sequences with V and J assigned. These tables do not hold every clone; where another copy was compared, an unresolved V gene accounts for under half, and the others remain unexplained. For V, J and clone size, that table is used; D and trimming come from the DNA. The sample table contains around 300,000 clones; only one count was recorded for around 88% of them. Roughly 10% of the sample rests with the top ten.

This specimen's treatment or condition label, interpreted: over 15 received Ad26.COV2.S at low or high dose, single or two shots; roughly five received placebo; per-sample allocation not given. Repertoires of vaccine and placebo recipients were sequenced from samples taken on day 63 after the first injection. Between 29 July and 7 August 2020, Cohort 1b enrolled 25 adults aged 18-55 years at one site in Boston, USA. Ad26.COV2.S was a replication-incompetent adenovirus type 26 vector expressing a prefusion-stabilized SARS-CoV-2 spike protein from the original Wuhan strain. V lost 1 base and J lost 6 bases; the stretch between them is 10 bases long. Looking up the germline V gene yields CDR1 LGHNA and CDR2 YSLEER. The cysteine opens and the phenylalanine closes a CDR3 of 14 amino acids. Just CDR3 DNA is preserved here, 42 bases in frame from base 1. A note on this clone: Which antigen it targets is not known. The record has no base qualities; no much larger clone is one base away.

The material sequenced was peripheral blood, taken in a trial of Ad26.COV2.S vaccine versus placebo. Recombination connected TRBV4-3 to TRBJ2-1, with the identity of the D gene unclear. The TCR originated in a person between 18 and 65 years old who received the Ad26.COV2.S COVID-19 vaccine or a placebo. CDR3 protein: CASSQGSAANEQFF. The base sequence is TGCGCCAGCAGCCAAGGATCGGCTGCCAATGAGCAGTTCTTC.